The entry that follows covers one TCR beta chain sequence. This entry is derived from a study of blood T cell repertoires in COVID-19. Study summary: Specimens from acute and convalescent COVID-19 originated in the United States, Italy and Spain. Sources were T cells, B-cell-depleted T cells, or PBMCs; the material itself was cDNA or gDNA.

Per the authors' pipeline: Nucleated cell number was recorded as an estimate derived from reference gene primer amplification. The protocol was immunoSEQ multiplex PCR, while the TCRdb copy is restricted to in-frame clones and leaves out a portion. Clone size and V and J calls were adopted from that table, with D and trimming inferred from the DNA. This table has roughly 100,000 clones, about 92% appearing once. V was clipped by 3 bases and J by 5 bases; unmatched bases: 9. Germline V gives CDR1 SGHNT, CDR2 YYREEE (reference sequence). The CDR3 extends over 16 amino acids. This chain links TRBV5-4 with TRBJ2-5; 11 bases agree with TRBD2. The sample was peripheral blood. This TCR came from a man over 45 with active COVID-19. The CDR3 loop is CASSSGLAVASETQYF. CDR3 DNA: TGTGCCAGCAGCTCGGGACTAGCGGTCGCGTCGGAGACCCAGTACTTC.